Presented here are 6 T cell receptor beta chains from one specimen sequenced in a study of beta chain features in type 1 diabetes. General study results and limits: A moderate, significant TCRB CDR3 shortening appeared in type 1 diabetes across four CD4+ subsets.

Of the isolated RNA, all was reverse transcribed, and so the sequenced material was expressed TCRB transcripts. Only in-frame clones appear in the TCRdb table, and some are missing; sequencing was by immunoSEQ multiplex PCR. Of 25,000 to 30,000 clones listed, roughly three fifths were seen once; the top ten hold approximately 1.6%. Antigen specificity for these receptors is unknown. Input material: Tregs from blood. All receptors come from a woman under 30 with type 1 diabetes.

This clone was recorded once. The CDR3 spells CASSAQGWTEAFF. DNA of the CDR3: TGTGCCAGCAGCGCACAGGGGTGGACTGAAGCTTTCTTT. The gene calls are TRBV9 and TRBJ1-1, with 7 positions matching TRBD1. The CDR3 runs to 13 residues. Germline CDR1 is SGDLS and CDR2 is YYNGEE. The ends lost 3 bases at V and 5 bases at J; junction bases unmatched: 4.

This clone was detected a few times. For the CDR3, the DNA is TGTGCCAGCAGTCCTAGATGGGGAAACACCATATATTTT. Amino acids: CASSPRWGNTIYF. The V and J genes are TRBV27 and TRBJ1-3; D remains ambiguous. Deletions cut 5 bases from V and 4 bases from J, with 9 bases between. From germline, CDR1 is MNHEY and CDR2 SMNVEV (reference sequence). The CDR3 is made up of 13 amino acids.

This clone has more than one count but fewer than ten. This rearrangement joins TRBV18 to TRBJ1-3; a weak D match, TRBD1 (6 bases). From germline, CDR1 is KGHSH and CDR2 LQKENI. The V gene lost 3 bases and the J gene lost 1 base, with 10 bases spanning the gap. The CDR3 is made up of 15 amino acids. The DNA for the CDR3 is TGTGCCAGCTCACCCTCCACAGGGTCTGGAAACACCATATATTTT. It yields the protein CASSPSTGSGNTIYF.

This chain links TRBV6-5 with TRBJ2-5, with a possible D match to TRBD1 (8 bases). V lost 0 bases and J 5 bases, leaving 13 bases between the germline ends. The CDR3 is made up of 15 amino acids. Germline assignment: CDR1 MNHEY and CDR2 SVGAGI. CDR3 loop: CASSYSGQGGETQYF. Written as DNA, the CDR3 is TGTGCCAGCAGTTACTCTGGACAGGGAGGGGAGACCCAGTACTTC.

The gene calls are TRBV5-6 and TRBJ1-2; 7 nucleotides match TRBD1. The CDR3 length is 16 residues. With 7 bases clipped from V and 4 bases from J, the junction kept 16 bases outside the gene matches. Germline V gene lookup returns CDR1 SGHDT and CDR2 YYEEEE. The CDR3 DNA reads TGTGCCAGCGTCCGGACAGGAGGGTTTGATAGCTATGGCTACACCTTC. It is translated as CASVRTGGFDSYGYTF.

The chain has TRBV29-1 and TRBJ2-1; no reliable D call. Trimming removed 6 bases at V and 6 bases at J, with 6 bases between. CDR3 length: 10 amino acids. Looked up from germline, CDR1 is SQVTM and CDR2 is ANQGSEA. The CDR3 bases are TGCAGCGTCGTTTTCAATGAGCAGTTCTTC. This translates into CSVVFNEQFF.